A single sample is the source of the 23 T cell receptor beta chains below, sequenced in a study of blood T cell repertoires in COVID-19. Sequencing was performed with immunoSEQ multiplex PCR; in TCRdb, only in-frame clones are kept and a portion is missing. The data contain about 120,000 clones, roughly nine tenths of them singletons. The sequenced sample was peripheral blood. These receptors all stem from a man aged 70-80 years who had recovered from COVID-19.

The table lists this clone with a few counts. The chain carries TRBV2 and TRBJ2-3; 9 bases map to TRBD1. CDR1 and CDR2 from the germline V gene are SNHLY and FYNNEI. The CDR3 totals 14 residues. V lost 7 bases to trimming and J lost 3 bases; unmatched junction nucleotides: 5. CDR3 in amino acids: CASKLTGGTDTQYF. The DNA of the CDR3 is TGTGCCAGCAAATTGACAGGGGGGACAGATACGCAGTATTTT.

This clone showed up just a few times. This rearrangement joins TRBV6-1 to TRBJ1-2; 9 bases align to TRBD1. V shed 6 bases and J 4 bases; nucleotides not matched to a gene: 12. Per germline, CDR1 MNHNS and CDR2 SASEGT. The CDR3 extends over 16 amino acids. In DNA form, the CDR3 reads TGTGCCAGCAGGGAACCGGGACAGGGAAATCGCTATGGCTACACCTTC. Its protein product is CASREPGQGNRYGYTF.

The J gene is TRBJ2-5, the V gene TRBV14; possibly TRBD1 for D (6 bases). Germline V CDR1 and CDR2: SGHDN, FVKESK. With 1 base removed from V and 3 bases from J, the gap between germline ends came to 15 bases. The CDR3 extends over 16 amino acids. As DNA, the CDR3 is TGTGCCAGCAGCCAAGGGGCATGGCAGGGGAAAGAGACCCAGTACTTC. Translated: CASSQGAWQGKETQYF.

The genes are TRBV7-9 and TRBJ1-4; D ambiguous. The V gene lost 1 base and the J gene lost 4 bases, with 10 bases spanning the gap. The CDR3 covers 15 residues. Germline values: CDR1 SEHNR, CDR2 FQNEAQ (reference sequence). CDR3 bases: TGTGCCAGCAGCTTAGGAAGGACTAGTAATGAAAAACTGTTTTTT. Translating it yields CASSLGRTSNEKLFF.

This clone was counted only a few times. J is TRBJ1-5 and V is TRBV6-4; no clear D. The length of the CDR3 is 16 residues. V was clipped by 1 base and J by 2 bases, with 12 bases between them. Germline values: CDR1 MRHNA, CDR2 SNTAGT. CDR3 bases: TGTGCCAGCAGTGACTGGCGCGGGTTTCGCAATCAGCCCCAGCATTTT. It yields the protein CASSDWRGFRNQPQHF.

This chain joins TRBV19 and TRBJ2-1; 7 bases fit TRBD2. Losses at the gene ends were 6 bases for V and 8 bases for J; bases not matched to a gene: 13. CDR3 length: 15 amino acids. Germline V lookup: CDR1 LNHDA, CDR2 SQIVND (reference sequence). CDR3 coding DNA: TGTGCCAGTAGAGTCAAGAGCGGGACGGGCCATGAGCAGTTCTTC. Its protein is CASRVKSGTGHEQFF.

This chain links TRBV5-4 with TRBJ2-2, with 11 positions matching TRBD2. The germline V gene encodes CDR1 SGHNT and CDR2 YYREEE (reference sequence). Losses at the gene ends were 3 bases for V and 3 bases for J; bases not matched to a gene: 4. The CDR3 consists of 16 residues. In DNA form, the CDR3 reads TGTGCCAGCAGCTCCCCGACTAGCGGGGACACCGGGGAGCTGTTTTTT. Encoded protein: CASSSPTSGDTGELFF. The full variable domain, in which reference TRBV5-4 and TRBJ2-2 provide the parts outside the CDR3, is ETGVTQSPTHLIKTRGQQVTLRCSSQSGHNTVSWYQQALGQGPQFIFQYYREEENGRGNFPPRFSGLQFPNYSSELNVNALELDDSALYLCASSSPTSGDTGELFFGEGSRLTVL.

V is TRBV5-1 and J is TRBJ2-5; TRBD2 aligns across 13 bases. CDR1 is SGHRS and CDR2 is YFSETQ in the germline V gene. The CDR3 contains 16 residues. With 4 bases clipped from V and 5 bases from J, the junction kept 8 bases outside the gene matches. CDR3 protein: CASSPTSGGAGETQYF. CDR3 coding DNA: TGCGCCAGCAGCCCAACTAGCGGGGGGGCCGGCGAGACCCAGTACTTC.

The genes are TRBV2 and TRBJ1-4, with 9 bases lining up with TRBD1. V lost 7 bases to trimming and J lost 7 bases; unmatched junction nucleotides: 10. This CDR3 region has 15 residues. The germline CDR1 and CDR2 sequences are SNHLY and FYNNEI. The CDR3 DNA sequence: TGTGCCAGCAATACGCGGGGACAGGGAAGTGAAAAACTGTTTTTT. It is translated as CASNTRGQGSEKLFF.

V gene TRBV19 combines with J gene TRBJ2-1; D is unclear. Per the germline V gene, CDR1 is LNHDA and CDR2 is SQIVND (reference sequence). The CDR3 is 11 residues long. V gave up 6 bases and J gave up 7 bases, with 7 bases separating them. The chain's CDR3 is CASRLNNEQFF. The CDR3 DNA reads TGTGCCAGTAGACTTAATAATGAGCAGTTCTTC.

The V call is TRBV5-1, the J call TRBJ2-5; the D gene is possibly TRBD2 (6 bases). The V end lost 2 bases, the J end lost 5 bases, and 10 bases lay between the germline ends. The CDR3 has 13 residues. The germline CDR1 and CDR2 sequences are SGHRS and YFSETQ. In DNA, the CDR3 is TGCGCCAGCAGCTTCTGGGACTCTGAGACCCAGTACTTC. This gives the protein CASSFWDSETQYF.

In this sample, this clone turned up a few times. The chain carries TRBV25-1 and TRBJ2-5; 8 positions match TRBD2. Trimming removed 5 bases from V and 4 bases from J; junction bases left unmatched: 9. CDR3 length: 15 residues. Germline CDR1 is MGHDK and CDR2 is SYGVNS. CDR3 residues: CASSLNRLAGETQYF. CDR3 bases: TGTGCCAGCAGTCTCAACCGGCTAGCGGGAGAGACCCAGTACTTC.

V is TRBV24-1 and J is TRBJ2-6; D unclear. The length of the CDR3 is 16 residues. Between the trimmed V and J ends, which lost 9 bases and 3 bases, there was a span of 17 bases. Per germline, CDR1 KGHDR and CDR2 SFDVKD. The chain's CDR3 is CATRRHPKDGANVLTF. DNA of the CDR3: TGTGCCACCCGAAGACACCCCAAGGATGGGGCCAACGTCCTGACTTTC.

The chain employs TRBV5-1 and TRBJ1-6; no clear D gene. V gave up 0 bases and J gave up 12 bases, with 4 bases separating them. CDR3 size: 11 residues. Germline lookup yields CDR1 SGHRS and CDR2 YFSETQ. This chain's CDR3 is CASSLGGPLHF. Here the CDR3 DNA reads TGCGCCAGCAGCTTGGGAGGACCCCTCCACTTT.

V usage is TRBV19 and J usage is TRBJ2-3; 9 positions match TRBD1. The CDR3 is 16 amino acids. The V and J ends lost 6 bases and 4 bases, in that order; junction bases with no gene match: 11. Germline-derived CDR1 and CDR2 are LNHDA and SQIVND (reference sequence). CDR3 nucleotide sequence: TGTGCCAGTAGCAAAAGAGGGACAGGGATTGCAGATACGCAGTATTTT. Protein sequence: CASSKRGTGIADTQYF.

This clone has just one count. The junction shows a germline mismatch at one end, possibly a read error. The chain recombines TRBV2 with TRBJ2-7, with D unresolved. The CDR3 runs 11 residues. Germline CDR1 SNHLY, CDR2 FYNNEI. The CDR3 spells CASSVLAPLAF. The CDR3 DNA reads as TGTGCCAGCAGTGTCCTGGCCCCCCTCGCCTTC. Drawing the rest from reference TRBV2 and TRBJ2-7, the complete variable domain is EPEVTQTPSHQVTQMGQEVILRCVPISNHLYFYWYRQILGQKVEFLVSFYNNEISEKSEIFDDQFSVERPDGSNFTLKIRSTKLEDSAMYFCASSVLAPLAFGPGTRLTVT.

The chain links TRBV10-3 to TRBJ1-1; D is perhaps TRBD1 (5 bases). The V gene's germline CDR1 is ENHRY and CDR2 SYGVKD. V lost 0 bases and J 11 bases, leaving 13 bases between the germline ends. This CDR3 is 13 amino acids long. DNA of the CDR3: TGTGCCATCAGTGAGTCGTCAGGGTCCACGGCTTTCTTT. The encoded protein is CAISESSGSTAFF.

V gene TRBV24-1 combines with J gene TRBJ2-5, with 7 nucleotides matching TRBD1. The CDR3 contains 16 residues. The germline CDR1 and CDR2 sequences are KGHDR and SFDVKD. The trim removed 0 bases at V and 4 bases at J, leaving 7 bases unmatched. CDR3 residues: CATSDLKQGWRETQYF. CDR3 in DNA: TGTGCCACCAGTGATTTGAAACAGGGGTGGAGAGAGACCCAGTACTTC.

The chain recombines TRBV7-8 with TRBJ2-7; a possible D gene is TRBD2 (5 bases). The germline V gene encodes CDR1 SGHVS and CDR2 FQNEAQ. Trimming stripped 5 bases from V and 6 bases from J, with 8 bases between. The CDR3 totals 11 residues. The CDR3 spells CASSDYFEQYF. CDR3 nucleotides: TGTGCCAGCAGCGACTACTTCGAGCAGTACTTC.

The CDR3 loop is CATRDSRDTQYF. The CDR3 nucleotides read TGTGCCACCCGGGACTCTCGAGATACGCAGTATTTT. J is TRBJ2-3 and V is TRBV7-9; D is perhaps TRBD2 (6 bases). V lost 10 bases and J 5 bases, leaving 13 bases between the germline ends. The CDR3 is made up of 12 amino acids. CDR1 is SEHNR, CDR2 FQNEAQ, per germline (reference sequence).

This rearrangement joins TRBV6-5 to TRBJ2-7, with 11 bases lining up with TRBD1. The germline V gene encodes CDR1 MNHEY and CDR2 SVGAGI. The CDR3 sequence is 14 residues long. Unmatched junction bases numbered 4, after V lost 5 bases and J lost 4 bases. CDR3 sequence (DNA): TGTGCCAGCAGTCGGGACAGGGGGGGTTACGAGCAGTACTTC. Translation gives CASSRDRGGYEQYF.

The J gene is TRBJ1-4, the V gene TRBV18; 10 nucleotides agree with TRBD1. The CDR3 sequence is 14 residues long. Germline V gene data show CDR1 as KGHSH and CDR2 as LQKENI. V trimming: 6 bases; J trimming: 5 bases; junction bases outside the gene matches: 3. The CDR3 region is CASSRTGGNEKLFF. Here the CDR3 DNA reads TGTGCCAGCTCGAGGACAGGGGGAAATGAAAAACTGTTTTTT.

CDR3 residues: CASSPPGQTSGNTIYF. CDR3 DNA sequence: TGTGCCAGCAGCCCCCCAGGACAAACCTCTGGAAACACCATATATTTT. This chain links TRBV7-2 with TRBJ1-3; TRBD1 is a possible D gene (5 bases). Per the germline V gene, CDR1 is SGHTA and CDR2 is FQGNSA. V gave up 5 bases and J gave up 0 bases, with 14 bases separating them. The CDR3 has 16 amino acids.